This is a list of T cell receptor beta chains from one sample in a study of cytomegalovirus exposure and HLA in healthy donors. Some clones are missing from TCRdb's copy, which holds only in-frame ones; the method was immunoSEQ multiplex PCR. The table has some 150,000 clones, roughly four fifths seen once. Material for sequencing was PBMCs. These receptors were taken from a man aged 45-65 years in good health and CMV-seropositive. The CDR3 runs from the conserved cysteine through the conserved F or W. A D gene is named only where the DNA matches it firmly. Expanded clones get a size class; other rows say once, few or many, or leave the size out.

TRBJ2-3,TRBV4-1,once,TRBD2,CASSQDPNSGVPDTQYF,TGCGCCAGCAGCCAAGATCCGAATAGCGGGGTCCCAGATACGCAGTATTTT
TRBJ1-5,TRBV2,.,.,CASSRELGNQPQHF,TGTGCCAGCAGTAGGGAGTTGGGGAATCAGCCCCAGCATTTT
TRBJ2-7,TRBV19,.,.,CASSYQGYGEYEQYF,TGTGCCAGTAGTTACCAGGGGTACGGGGAGTACGAGCAGTACTTC
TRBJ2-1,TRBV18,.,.,CASSPPWDTYNEQFF,TGTGCCAGCTCACCACCCTGGGACACATACAATGAGCAGTTCTTC
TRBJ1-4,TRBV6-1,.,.,CASSEVLSVWAGVF,TGTGCCAGCAGTGAAGTCTTGAGCGTATGGGCAGGGGTTTTT
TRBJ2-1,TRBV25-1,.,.,CASRSSTSSYNEQFF,TGTGCCAGCAGATCTAGCACGAGCTCCTACAATGAGCAGTTCTTC
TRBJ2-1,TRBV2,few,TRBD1,CASSEQGAPVNEQFF,TGTGCCAGCAGTGAACAGGGGGCCCCGGTCAATGAGCAGTTCTTC
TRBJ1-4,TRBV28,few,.,CASSLMVSDTSTNEKLFF,TGTGCCAGCAGTTTAATGGTGTCAGATACATCAACTAATGAAAAACTGTTTTTT
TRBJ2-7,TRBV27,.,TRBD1,CASAPRGPSSYEQYF,TGTGCCAGCGCCCCCAGGGGGCCCTCCTCCTACGAGCAGTACTTC
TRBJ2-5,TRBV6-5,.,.,CASLKTMGVGTQYF,TGTGCCAGCCTGAAGACCATGGGCGTGGGGACCCAGTACTTC
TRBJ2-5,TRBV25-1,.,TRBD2,CASTQSGKGTNQETQYF,TGTGCCAGCACCCAATCAGGGAAGGGGACTAATCAAGAGACCCAGTACTTC
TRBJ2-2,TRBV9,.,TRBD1,CVSSVVGRQGANTGELFF,TGTGTCAGCAGCGTAGTCGGTAGGCAGGGGGCGAACACCGGGGAGCTGTTTTTT
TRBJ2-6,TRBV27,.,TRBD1,CASSWSRTGVLSGANVLTF,TGTGCCAGCAGTTGGTCTCGGACAGGGGTCCTCTCTGGGGCCAACGTCCTGACTTTC
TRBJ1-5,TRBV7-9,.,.,CASSPSGGGNQPQHF,TGTGCCAGCAGCCCTTCGGGGGGCGGCAATCAGCCCCAGCATTTT
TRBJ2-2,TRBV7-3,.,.,CASSSKVTSSGELFF,TGTGCCAGCAGCTCCAAAGTGACTTCTAGCGGGGAGCTGTTTTTT
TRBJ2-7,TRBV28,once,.,CASSILRGYSYEQYF,TGTGCCAGCAGCATACTCAGGGGTTACTCCTACGAGCAGTACTTC
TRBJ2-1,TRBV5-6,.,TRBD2,CASSLLGLTYNEQFF,TGTGCCAGCAGCTTGTTGGGACTAACTTACAATGAGCAGTTCTTC
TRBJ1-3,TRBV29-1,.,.,CSAGNSGNTIYF,TGCAGCGCAGGCAACTCTGGAAACACCATATATTTT
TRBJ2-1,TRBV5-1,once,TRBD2,CASYLTSGIYNEQFF,TGCGCCAGCTACCTCACTAGCGGGATCTACAATGAGCAGTTCTTC
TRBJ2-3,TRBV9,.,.,CASSARENPTDTQYF,TGTGCCAGCAGCGCCCGGGAAAATCCGACAGATACGCAGTATTTT
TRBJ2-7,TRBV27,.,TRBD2,CASSSHRGSSYEQYF,TGTGCCAGCAGTTCCCACCGCGGGAGCTCCTACGAGCAGTACTTC
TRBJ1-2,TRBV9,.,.,CASSAQGDYGYTF,TGTGCCAGCAGCGCACAGGGAGACTATGGCTACACCTTC
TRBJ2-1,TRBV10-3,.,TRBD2,CASVAGSYNEQFF,TGTGCCTCGGTAGCGGGCTCCTACAATGAGCAGTTCTTC
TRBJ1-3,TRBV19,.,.,CASTMDSSLFSGNTIYF,TGTGCCAGTACTATGGACAGTTCATTATTCTCTGGAAACACCATATATTTT
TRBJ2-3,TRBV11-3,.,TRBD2,CASSLNHLAGVKYF,TGTGCCAGCAGCTTAAATCATCTAGCGGGAGTCAAGTATTTT
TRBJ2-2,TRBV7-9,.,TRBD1,CASSFTQGAGELFF,TGTGCTAGCAGCTTCACCCAGGGGGCTGGGGAGCTGTTTTTT
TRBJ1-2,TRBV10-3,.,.,CAISLQKNNYGYTF,TGTGCCATCAGTCTACAGAAAAATAACTATGGCTACACCTTC
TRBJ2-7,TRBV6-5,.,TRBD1,CASNPRTGSYEQYF,TGTGCCAGCAACCCGAGGACAGGAAGCTACGAGCAGTACTTC
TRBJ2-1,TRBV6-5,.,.,CASSYSRVTAEGEQFF,TGTGCCAGCAGTTACTCGAGGGTTACTGCTGAGGGTGAGCAGTTCTTC
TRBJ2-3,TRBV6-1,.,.,CASSVGASTDTQYF,TGTGCCAGCAGTGTGGGAGCCAGCACAGATACGCAGTATTTT
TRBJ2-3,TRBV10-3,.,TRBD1,CAISAGQGPDTQYF,TGTGCCATCAGTGCGGGACAGGGTCCAGATACGCAGTATTTT
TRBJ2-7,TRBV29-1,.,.,CSAGNVRELYEQYF,TGCAGCGCCGGAAATGTTCGGGAACTATACGAGCAGTACTTC
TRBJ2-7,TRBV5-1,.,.,CASSSPGTKYEQYF,TGCGCCAGCAGCTCACCCGGGACAAAATACGAGCAGTACTTC
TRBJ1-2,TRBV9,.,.,CASSPRQDSFHGYTF,TGTGCCAGCAGCCCTCGACAGGACAGTTTTCATGGCTACACCTTC
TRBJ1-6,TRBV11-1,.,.,CASSQGRSSYNSPLHF,TGTGCCAGCAGCCAAGGGAGAAGCTCCTATAATTCACCCCTCCACTTT
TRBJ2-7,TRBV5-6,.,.,CASSLPQAYEQYF,TGTGCCAGCAGCCTCCCCCAGGCCTACGAGCAGTACTTC
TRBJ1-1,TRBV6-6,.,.,CASSRQGLNTEAFF,TGTGCCAGCAGTCGACAAGGCTTGAACACTGAAGCTTTCTTT
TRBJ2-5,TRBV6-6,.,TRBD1,CASSSDRGQETQYF,TGTGCCAGCAGTTCGGACAGGGGGCAGGAGACCCAGTACTTC
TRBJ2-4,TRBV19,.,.,CASKGDREPKNIQYF,TGTGCCAGTAAAGGAGACCGGGAGCCAAAAAACATTCAGTACTTC
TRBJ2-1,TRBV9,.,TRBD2,CASSRTSGNEQFF,TGTGCCAGCAGCCGGACTAGCGGCAATGAGCAGTTCTTC
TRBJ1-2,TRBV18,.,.,CASSPGTSDGYTF,TGTGCCAGCTCACCGGGGACAAGCGATGGCTACACCTTC
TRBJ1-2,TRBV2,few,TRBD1,CASGKTGTNYGYTF,TGTGCCTCGGGGAAGACAGGGACCAACTATGGCTACACCTTC
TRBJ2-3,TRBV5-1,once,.,CASKGDTQYF,TGCGCCAGCAAGGGGGATACGCAGTATTTT
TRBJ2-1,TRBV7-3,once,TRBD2,CASSLAGGNNEQFF,TGTGCCAGCAGCTTAGCGGGGGGAAATAATGAGCAGTTCTTC